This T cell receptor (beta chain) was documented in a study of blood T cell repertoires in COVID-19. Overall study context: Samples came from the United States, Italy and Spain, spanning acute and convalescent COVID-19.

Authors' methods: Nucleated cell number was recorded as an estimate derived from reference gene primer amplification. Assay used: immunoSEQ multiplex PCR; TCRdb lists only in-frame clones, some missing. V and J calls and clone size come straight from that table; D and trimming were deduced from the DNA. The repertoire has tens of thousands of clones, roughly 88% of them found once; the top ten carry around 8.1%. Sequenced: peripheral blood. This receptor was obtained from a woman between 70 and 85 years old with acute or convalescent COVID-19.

For the CDR3, the DNA is TGTGCCAGCAGCCTGGACTCCTACTCGGGCAATGAGCAGTTCTTC. Its protein is CASSLDSYSGNEQFF. The genes are TRBV7-2 and TRBJ2-1, with a possible D match to TRBD2 (5 bases). The V and J ends lost 5 bases and 6 bases respectively, with 17 bases between them. CDR3 length: 15 amino acids. The germline CDR1 and CDR2 sequences are SGHTA and FQGNSA.